The present entry profiles one T cell receptor beta chain with its context. What it recognizes is unknown. The germline V gene has CDR1 SGHKS and CDR2 YYEKEE (reference sequence). The CDR3 contains 15 residues. V shed 0 bases and J shed 1 base, with 10 bases lying between them. The source of the sample is a study of CD8 T cells in ankylosing spondylitis. Study conclusions and caveats: Made up of 7 to 9 highly homologous variants, a TCR beta motif appeared characteristic of ankylosing spondylitis blood. Both synovial fluid and blood in reactive arthritis had previously been reported to carry some motif variants. Disease-linked clones bore a CD8+ phenotype and were relatively rare in peripheral blood.

MiXCR, run by TCRdb on the 5' RACE reads, gives a single entry per CDR3 protein. The sample contains around 890,000 distinct CDR3 sequences, approximately 12% of which appear only once. The chain couples TRBV5-5 to TRBJ1-1; D remains ambiguous. This sequence originates from a male donor with ankylosing spondylitis. Sequenced: blood, either unsorted or a sorted T cell fraction (not recorded which). CDR3 sequence reads: CASSLEAFRNTEAFF. The DNA for the CDR3 is TGTGCCAGCAGCTTGGAAGCCTTCAGGAACACTGAAGCTTTCTTT. The whole variable domain, remainder taken from reference TRBV5-5 and TRBJ1-1, is DAGVTQSPTHLIKTRGQQVTLRCSPISGHKSVSWYQQVLGQGPQFIFQYYEKEERGRGNFPDRFSARQFPNYSSELNVNALLLGDSALYLCASSLEAFRNTEAFFGQGTRLTVV.